One TCR beta chain is described in this entry. Its target antigen remains unknown. No much larger clonotype is one base removed from it; base qualities were not supplied. The trial excluded patients who had a history of autoimmune disease or were on systemic immunosuppression. Peripheral blood for TCR sequencing was drawn from every dose cohort at baseline, at cycle 4 day 1 and at cycle 7 day 1. Samples were obtained from an open-label, multicenter, first-in-human phase I dose-escalation trial of ivuxolimab. Adults with locally advanced or metastatic melanoma, renal cell, hepatocellular, or head and neck squamous cell carcinoma were enrolled in the trial. Before TCR sequencing, CD4+ and CD8+ T cells were separately sorted from peripheral blood. This record belongs to a study of OX40 agonist ivuxolimab in advanced cancers. With regard to the full study: Ivuxolimab was an agonistic, fully human IgG2 monoclonal antibody directed against OX40 (CD134), a costimulatory receptor. Intravenous ivuxolimab was administered to patients every 2 weeks at six dose levels: 0.01, 0.1, 0.3, 1.5, 3 and 10 mg/kg. Among the roughly 52 dose-escalation patients, around 19 had hepatocellular carcinoma, 15 or so melanoma, 9 renal cell carcinoma and 9 head and neck cancer. In the dose-escalation cohort, over 65% of patients were male, and the mean age was approximately 64 years, with a range of about 23 to 85. Patients were allowed to have had prior anti-PD-1, anti-PD-L1 or anti-CTLA-4 therapy, and approximately 43% of the dose-escalation patients had previously received checkpoint inhibitors. Partial responses occurred in three dose-escalation patients: two with cutaneous melanoma and one with hepatocellular carcinoma. The point of sequencing TCRbeta in the periphery was to test whether ivuxolimab changed TCR sequence diversity and drove clonal T-cell expansion. The paper covers the monotherapy dose-escalation part of the phase I ivuxolimab trial, which included N of about 50 patients. Findings and caveats that apply to the study as a whole: At doses from 0.1 to 3.0 mg/kg, clonal expansion was seen in both CD4+ and CD8+ blood T cells between baseline and week 6. After ivuxolimab, more expanded clones were found on average in CD8+ T cells than in CD4+ T cells. Low levels of normalized T-cell clonal expansion were also seen in some patients who did not respond. Which antigens the clonally expanded peripheral T cells were specific for was not determined. In partial responders in the 0.1-3.0 mg/kg groups, normalized peripheral clonal expansion was found to be among the lowest, especially among CD8+ T cells.

Genomic DNA was isolated from the sorted cells so that the TCRbeta CDR3 region could be sequenced. The immunoSEQ Assay was used to sequence the TCRbeta CDR3 regions. Imported from immuneACCESS, the table was reduced by TCRdb to in-frame sequences with V and J called. These copies leave out some clones; in studies compared against another copy, an unresolved V gene accounts for under half, and the cause of the remainder is not known. For this sample the table gives tens of thousands of clones, of which about 84% were detected only once. The ten top clones hold 3.5% to 6% of the sample. CDR1 and CDR2, per the germline V gene, are MNHEY and SVGAGI. The CDR3 covers 16 residues, taking in both the cysteine and the phenylalanine. Only CDR3 DNA is held: 48 bases, read in frame from base 1. Between the V and J ends, shortened by 2 bases and 2 bases respectively, the junction contains 10 bases.

The receptor chain draws on TRBV6-5 and TRBJ2-6; 7 matching bases give a weak D call of TRBD2. This material consisted of CD4+ or CD8+ T cells sorted from blood, taken in a trial of the OX40 agonist ivuxolimab. The clonotype was recovered from an adult with an advanced solid tumor such as melanoma, head and neck, liver or kidney cancer. The nucleotides read TGTGCCAGCAGTTACGTGGGGGGGCCTGGGGCCAACGTCCTGACTTTC. Its translation reads: CASSYVGGPGANVLTF.